This entry concerns a single T cell receptor beta chain. The antigen this receptor binds is unknown. It has no much larger one-base neighbor in the sample; base qualities were not kept. To identify antigen-specific CD4+ T cell clonotypes by their expansion, the ViraFEST assay first stimulated PBMC with viral peptide pools and then applied TCR sequencing. After more than 9 days of culture, CD4+ T cells were isolated with the EasySep CD4+ T cell isolation kit. Convalescent patients had PCR-confirmed SARS-CoV-2 infection between March and December 2020, before Alpha, Beta and Delta variants emerged in the United States. Some 2 million PBMC per well were cultured in IMDM with around 5.3% human AB serum, 8 to 10 IU/ml IL-2 and gentamicin, plus 10 ug/ml peptides. On days 3 and 7, half of the culture medium was replaced with fresh IL-2-containing medium. Unless otherwise noted, each peptide stimulation condition was cultured in triplicate wells. PBMC were separated from whole blood using Ficoll-Paque Plus gradient centrifugation and were then either cryopreserved at -140C or used fresh. The QIAamp micro DNA kit was used to extract genomic DNA from the cultured CD4+ T cells.

The CDR3 contains 15 residues, cysteine and phenylalanine counted. Only the CDR3 region is kept as DNA, spanning 45 bases read in frame from base 1. Taken from the germline V gene (reference sequence), the CDR1 and CDR2 loops are LNHNV and YYDKDF. V lost 6 bases and J lost 0 bases; the stretch between them is 15 bases long. The library was built by means of the immunoSEQ multiplex PCR assay. TCR beta CDR3 sequencing was performed on DNA from the cultured, isolated CD4+ T cells. In the paper's pipeline: Non-productive TCR sequences were removed and reads were trimmed to the CDR3 region, keeping CDR3s of at least 7 amino acids. The MANAFEST web app was used to pick out antigen-specific clonotypes by comparing their expansion in peptide wells with that in reference cultures. To be called positive, a clone needed expansion at FDR<0.05 compared with the reference and with all other wells, an odds ratio greater than 5, and a frequency greater than 0.1% in two replicate wells. Clonotypes significantly expanded in SARS-CoV-2 spike wells and in at least one common cold coronavirus spike condition were defined as cross-reactive. Levenshtein distance calculated with the stringdist R package was used to assess CDR3 similarity, and unrooted trees were constructed with ape in R 3.6.1. TCRdb re-hosts the immuneACCESS table, in-frame sequences only. Its copies lack some clones; in the studies checked, an unresolved V gene accounts for under half of them, and the cause for the rest is not known. V, J and clone size were drawn from that table, and D and trimming were deduced from the DNA. The sample includes roughly 45,000 clones, with approximately 70% observed a single time. Clones ranked in the top ten supply under 40% of the sample.

The data derive from a study of vaccination effects on CD4 cells after COVID-19 (dated by TCRdb to the early 2020s). Looking at the study overall: Participants received two doses of either the BNT162b2 or the mRNA-1273 mRNA SARS-CoV-2 vaccine. In a couple of convalescent patients, pre-vaccine samples were collected 16 days and one week ahead of the first dose, 142 and 148 days after COVID-19 diagnosis. In both COVID-19 convalescent patients and infection-naive vaccine recipients, the study compared SARS-CoV-2 spike-specific CD4+ TCR repertoires from before mRNA vaccination with those from after it. A total of nine to ten COVID-19 convalescent patients and 4 SARS-CoV-2-naive healthy vaccine recipients were included in the full study. In the study, cultures from other donors were sequenced using the Oncomine TCR Beta short-read assay on an Illumina iSeq 100.

General conclusions and limits of the study: In convalescent patients, the post-vaccine spike-reactive repertoire consisted mainly of new vaccine-induced clones, largely distinct from infection-induced clones. Clones induced by infection and clones induced by vaccination both contracted markedly at late timepoints after vaccination, which fits with T cell responses waning over time. The study was limited by a small number of convalescent patients and lacked early post-infection timepoints.

Source: CD4+ T cells from PBMCs cultured with a peptide pool, taken before COVID-19 vaccination. This TCR came from a human donor who had a prior SARS-CoV-2 infection. The chain joins TRBV15 to TRBJ2-7; the D region possibly corresponds to TRBD1 (6 bases align). Here the CDR3 is given as CATSSGQPGSYEQYF. The DNA sequence is as follows: TGTGCCACCAGTTCGGGACAACCTGGCTCCTACGAGCAGTACTTC.